Below, 13 T cell receptor beta chains from the same sample are listed, as sequenced in a study of identical twins. Via MiXCR, TCRdb re-called the 5' RACE reads, giving one row per CDR3 protein. The sample has roughly 290,000 distinct CDR3 sequences, about 8.9% seen once; the top ten hold about 2.1%. This sample was shared with a second study, whose subject was yellow fever vaccine responses in identical twins.

Input material: memory (CD45RO+) T cells sorted from blood. The receptor set was obtained from a woman under 30 in good health.

This clonotype appeared many times. The V call is TRBV29-1, the J call TRBJ2-1; TRBD2 matches 10 bases. Germline CDR1 reads SQVTM; CDR2 reads ANQGSEA. J lost 7 bases, V lost 0 bases, and 3 bases had no gene match. The CDR3 runs to 14 residues. As DNA, the CDR3 is TGCAGCGTTGAAGATTTGACTAGCGGGAATGAGCAGTTCTTC. It specifies CSVEDLTSGNEQFF.

This clonotype has at least ten counts. The rearrangement joins TRBV20-1 to TRBJ2-5; D perhaps matches TRBD2 (5 bases). Germline assignment: CDR1 DFQATT and CDR2 SNEGSKA (reference sequence). CDR3 length: 13 amino acids. Between the trimmed V and J ends, which lost 4 bases and 7 bases, there was a span of 16 bases. The CDR3 DNA sequence: TGCAGTGCTACGATGGAGTCTACTAGGACCCAGTACTTC. Protein: CSATMESTRTQYF.

This clonotype was detected a few times. The chain carries TRBV20-1 and TRBJ2-3; D gene uncertain. CDR1 and CDR2 (germline): DFQATT, SNEGSKA (reference sequence). This CDR3 region has 12 residues. Trimming pared 4 bases from V and 2 bases from J, leaving 7 bases between. CDR3 region: CSAKEYTDTQYF. CDR3 DNA sequence: TGCAGTGCTAAGGAGTACACAGATACGCAGTATTTT.

The chain combines TRBV3-1 with TRBJ1-3; 9 bases fit TRBD1. V was pared by 5 bases and J by 3 bases, with 8 bases of the junction left unmatched. Germline-derived CDR1 and CDR2 are LGHDT and YNNKEL (reference sequence). CDR3 length: 16 amino acids. The CDR3 here is CASSNVQGARGNTIYF. The CDR3 coding sequence is TGTGCCAGCAGCAACGTACAGGGGGCGCGTGGAAACACCATATATTTT.

This clonotype was detected many times. The chain is built from TRBV4-2 and TRBJ2-5, with TRBD1 identical over 9 bases. The junction had 2 bases not matched to a gene; V was cut back by 1 base and J by 2 bases. Germline V gene sequence: CDR1 LGHNA, CDR2 YNFKEQ. This CDR3 region has 15 residues. Written as DNA, the CDR3 is TGTGCCAGCAGCCAAGGACAGGGGGAACAAGAGACCCAGTACTTC. This gives the protein CASSQGQGEQETQYF.

This clonotype was observed at least ten times. The V gene is TRBV5-1, the J gene TRBJ1-1; no definite D call. This CDR3 has 14 amino acids. V lost 4 bases and J 1 base, leaving 11 bases between the germline ends. Germline V lookup: CDR1 SGHRS, CDR2 YFSETQ. CDR3: CASSTMEGNTEAFF. The CDR3 nucleotides are TGCGCCAGCAGCACGATGGAGGGGAACACTGAAGCTTTCTTT.

This clonotype was counted between two and nine times. V usage is TRBV6-2 or TRBV6-3 and J usage is TRBJ2-3; 13 bases match TRBD2. The V gene end was trimmed by 10 bases and the J gene end by 4 bases; junction bases not matched to a gene: 8. CDR1 is MNHEY, CDR2 SVGEGT, per germline. This CDR3 comprises 15 residues. The CDR3 sequence is CATTRLAGGPDTQYF. The CDR3 coding sequence is TGTGCCACCACCCGACTAGCGGGAGGCCCAGATACGCAGTATTTT.

The chain carries TRBV5-1 and TRBJ2-2, with D tentatively TRBD2 (6 bases). CDR1 SGHRS and CDR2 YFSETQ come from the germline V gene. The length of the CDR3 is 14 residues. Trimming cost V 4 bases and J 9 bases, with 16 bases left between them. The CDR3 loop is CASSPKSGDRELFF. In DNA form, the CDR3 reads TGCGCCAGCAGCCCTAAGTCGGGGGACCGGGAGCTGTTTTTT.

This rearrangement joins TRBV12-3 or TRBV12-4 to TRBJ2-2; 8 nucleotides match TRBD2. This CDR3 contains 19 residues. Trimming removed 2 bases from V and 0 bases from J; junction bases left unmatched: 11. CDR3 loop: CASSLHLGRVLSNTGELFF. Here the CDR3 DNA reads TGTGCCAGCAGTTTACATCTCGGGAGGGTCCTTTCGAACACCGGGGAGCTGTTTTTT.

V and J are TRBV9 and TRBJ2-3; possibly TRBD1 for D (6 bases). Germline values: CDR1 SGDLS, CDR2 YYNGEE. Deletions cut 4 bases from V and 1 base from J, with 10 bases between. The CDR3 totals 14 residues. Here the CDR3 DNA reads TGTGCCAGCAGCTCAAACAGGGGCACAGATACGCAGTATTTT. Its protein is CASSSNRGTDTQYF. Filled out from reference TRBV9 and TRBJ2-3, the complete variable domain reads DSGVTQTPKHLITATGQRVTLRCSPRSGDLSVYWYQQSLDQGLQFLIQYYNGEERAKGNILERFSAQQFPDLHSELNLSSLELGDSALYFCASSSNRGTDTQYFGPGTRLTVL.

The CDR3 loop reads CASSLGTGKGPGANVLTF. The DNA for the CDR3 is TGTGCCAGCAGCTTAGGTACGGGAAAGGGGCCTGGGGCCAACGTCCTGACTTTC. The chain has TRBV11-2 and TRBJ2-6; D tentatively reads TRBD1 or TRBD2 (5 bases each). The germline V gene encodes CDR1 SGHAT and CDR2 FQNNGV. Trimming took 1 base from V and 2 from J, leaving 15 bases between them. The CDR3 totals 18 residues.

The chain employs TRBV13 and TRBJ2-3; 8 bases are shared with TRBD2. Unmatched junction bases numbered 11, after V lost 5 bases and J lost 4 bases. Germline V gives CDR1 PRHDT, CDR2 FYEKMQ (reference sequence). There are 16 residues in the CDR3. CDR3 amino acids: CASSKGQRESPDTQYF. For the CDR3, the DNA is TGTGCCAGCAGCAAAGGCCAGCGGGAGAGCCCAGATACGCAGTATTTT. Combining the CDR3 with reference TRBV13 and TRBJ2-3 gives the whole variable domain AAGVIQSPRHLIKEKRETATLKCYPIPRHDTVYWYQQGPGQDPQFLISFYEKMQSDKGSIPDRFSAQQFSDYHSELNMSSLELGDSALYFCASSKGQRESPDTQYFGPGTRLTVL.

This clonotype was observed at least ten times. The chain has TRBV7-8 and TRBJ2-3; TRBD2 agrees at 12 bases. The V gene's germline CDR1 is SGHVS and CDR2 FQNEAQ. After removal of 5 bases from V and 2 bases from J, the junction contained 11 bases not matched to a gene. The CDR3 extends over 18 amino acids. The CDR3 is CASSRRTSGANPTDTQYF. In DNA form, the CDR3 reads TGTGCCAGCAGCCGACGGACTAGCGGGGCGAACCCCACAGATACGCAGTATTTT. The full variable domain, in which reference TRBV7-8 and TRBJ2-3 provide the parts outside the CDR3, is GAGVSQSPRYKVAKRGQDVALRCDPISGHVSLFWYQQALGQGPEFLTYFQNEAQLDKSGLPSDRFFAERPEGSVSTLKIQRTQQEDSAVYLCASSRRTSGANPTDTQYFGPGTRLTVL.